A selection of T cell receptor beta chains follows, all from one sample in a study of control samples from healthy donors and cancer patients. Clones were sequenced by immunoSEQ multiplex PCR, and TCRdb holds only the in-frame ones, with some missing. The data hold 100,000 to 150,000 clones, with less than 90% observed a single time. Sequences were obtained from blood. These receptors all stem from a man aged 18 to 35 in good health. Both conserved end residues are part of each CDR3. Fields, in order: V gene, J gene, D gene, clone size, CDR3 protein, CDR3 DNA. The D gene is left open where the match is weak. Where a row states a size, it is once, few, many or the class of an expanded clone; other rows omit it.

v_call: TRBV2; j_call: TRBJ2-5; d_call: .; clone_size: .; cdr3_aa: CASSEDRGGRQETQYF; cdr3_nt: TGTGCCAGCAGTGAAGACCGCGGGGGCCGCCAAGAGACCCAGTACTTC
v_call: TRBV30; j_call: TRBJ2-6; d_call: .; clone_size: .; cdr3_aa: CASLQEGYGANVLTF; cdr3_nt: TGTGCCTCGCTTCAGGAGGGCTATGGGGCCAACGTCCTGACTTTC
v_call: TRBV19; j_call: TRBJ2-7; d_call: TRBD2; clone_size: .; cdr3_aa: CASSHSGRAYEQYF; cdr3_nt: TGTGCCAGTAGCCATAGCGGGAGGGCCTACGAGCAGTACTTC
v_call: TRBV10-3; j_call: TRBJ1-6; d_call: .; clone_size: .; cdr3_aa: CAISEFKTDSPLHF; cdr3_nt: TGTGCCATCAGTGAGTTCAAGACAGACTCACCCCTCCACTTT
v_call: TRBV9; j_call: TRBJ2-3; d_call: TRBD2; clone_size: .; cdr3_aa: CASSPGSGTSGTTDTQYF; cdr3_nt: TGTGCCAGCAGCCCCGGGTCCGGGACTAGCGGGACTACAGATACGCAGTATTTT
v_call: TRBV25-1; j_call: TRBJ2-2; d_call: TRBD2; clone_size: .; cdr3_aa: CASSAGLAGHTGELFF; cdr3_nt: TGTGCCAGCAGTGCAGGACTAGCGGGACATACCGGGGAGCTGTTTTTT
v_call: TRBV7-3; j_call: TRBJ1-2; d_call: .; clone_size: .; cdr3_aa: CASSLQLNYGYTF; cdr3_nt: TGTGCCAGCAGCTTACAGCTTAACTATGGCTACACCTTC
v_call: TRBV5-1; j_call: TRBJ2-7; d_call: TRBD1; clone_size: .; cdr3_aa: CASSPGQGPNEQYF; cdr3_nt: TGCGCCAGCAGCCCGGGACAGGGGCCCAACGAGCAGTACTTC
v_call: TRBV7-3; j_call: TRBJ2-7; d_call: TRBD2; clone_size: .; cdr3_aa: CASSPGTSGSFLSSEQYF; cdr3_nt: TGTGCCAGCAGCCCTGGGACTAGCGGGAGCTTTCTTTCCTCCGAGCAGTACTTC
v_call: TRBV5-6; j_call: TRBJ1-2; d_call: .; clone_size: .; cdr3_aa: CASSSWGPRYGYTF; cdr3_nt: TGTGCCAGCAGTTCTTGGGGGCCCAGGTATGGCTACACCTTC
v_call: TRBV7-2; j_call: TRBJ2-7; d_call: TRBD2; clone_size: few; cdr3_aa: CASSPRTSVYEQYF; cdr3_nt: TGTGCCAGCAGCCCGCGGACTAGCGTCTACGAGCAGTACTTC
v_call: TRBV9; j_call: TRBJ2-5; d_call: .; clone_size: .; cdr3_aa: CASSVEVSGTQYF; cdr3_nt: TGTGCCAGCAGCGTAGAAGTGAGCGGGACCCAGTACTTC
v_call: TRBV6-4; j_call: TRBJ2-3; d_call: .; clone_size: .; cdr3_aa: CASSDSAGDTQYF; cdr3_nt: TGTGCCAGCAGTGACTCAGCTGGAGATACGCAGTATTTT
v_call: TRBV6-2/TRBV6-3; j_call: TRBJ1-1; d_call: .; clone_size: .; cdr3_aa: CASSYEAGVTNTEAFF; cdr3_nt: TGTGCCAGCAGTTACGAGGCTGGAGTAACGAACACTGAAGCTTTCTTT
v_call: TRBV7-9; j_call: TRBJ1-5; d_call: .; clone_size: .; cdr3_aa: CASSLPGPGSQPQHF; cdr3_nt: TGTGCCAGCAGTCTACCGGGACCCGGAAGTCAGCCCCAGCATTTT
v_call: TRBV7-3; j_call: TRBJ2-7; d_call: TRBD2; clone_size: .; cdr3_aa: CASRLTSGGYEQYF; cdr3_nt: TGTGCCAGCAGGTTGACTAGCGGCGGCTACGAGCAGTACTTC
v_call: TRBV14; j_call: TRBJ1-1; d_call: .; clone_size: .; cdr3_aa: CASTGGQEAFF; cdr3_nt: TGTGCCAGCACCGGCGGACAGGAAGCTTTCTTT
v_call: TRBV6-4; j_call: TRBJ2-3; d_call: .; clone_size: few; cdr3_aa: CASSDKAGPTDTQYF; cdr3_nt: TGTGCCAGCAGTGACAAGGCAGGCCCCACAGATACGCAGTATTTT
v_call: TRBV6-6; j_call: TRBJ2-7; d_call: TRBD2; clone_size: .; cdr3_aa: CASSHGTSGKGNYEQYF; cdr3_nt: TGTGCCAGCAGTCACGGGACTAGCGGGAAGGGGAACTACGAGCAGTACTTC
v_call: TRBV4-1; j_call: TRBJ1-6; d_call: .; clone_size: .; cdr3_aa: CASSPRVGFNSPLHF; cdr3_nt: TGCGCCAGCAGCCCTCGAGTAGGTTTTAATTCACCCCTCCACTTT
v_call: TRBV15; j_call: TRBJ2-3; d_call: .; clone_size: few; cdr3_aa: CATSRDWRDTQYF; cdr3_nt: TGTGCCACCAGCAGAGATTGGAGAGATACGCAGTATTTT
v_call: TRBV6-6; j_call: TRBJ2-3; d_call: .; clone_size: once; cdr3_aa: CASSYGPGGTDTQYF; cdr3_nt: TGTGCCAGCAGTTACGGGCCGGGCGGCACAGATACGCAGTATTTT
v_call: TRBV25-1; j_call: TRBJ1-2; d_call: .; clone_size: .; cdr3_aa: CASSGEGPLTYGYTF; cdr3_nt: TGTGCCAGCAGTGGAGAGGGACCCCTGACCTATGGCTACACCTTC
v_call: TRBV24-1; j_call: TRBJ1-2; d_call: .; clone_size: .; cdr3_aa: CATSGTPPNYGYTF; cdr3_nt: TGTGCCACCAGTGGGACTCCACCTAACTATGGCTACACCTTC
v_call: TRBV5-1; j_call: TRBJ2-3; d_call: .; clone_size: .; cdr3_aa: CASSSKRENGEVDTQYF; cdr3_nt: TGCGCCAGCAGCTCCAAACGGGAAAATGGGGAGGTGGATACGCAGTATTTT
v_call: TRBV3-1/TRBV3-2; j_call: TRBJ2-3; d_call: TRBD2; clone_size: .; cdr3_aa: CASSPLAGTDTQYF; cdr3_nt: TGTGCCAGCAGCCCGCTAGCGGGCACAGATACGCAGTATTTT
v_call: TRBV27; j_call: TRBJ2-2; d_call: .; clone_size: .; cdr3_aa: CASREPGVGELFF; cdr3_nt: TGTGCCAGCAGGGAACCAGGGGTCGGGGAGCTGTTTTTT
v_call: TRBV5-4; j_call: TRBJ1-6; d_call: .; clone_size: .; cdr3_aa: CASSSGGAGQGSPLHF; cdr3_nt: TGTGCCAGCAGTTCCGGGGGGGCGGGTCAAGGATCACCCCTCCACTTT
v_call: TRBV24-1; j_call: TRBJ2-3; d_call: .; clone_size: .; cdr3_aa: CATSDLSGWGTDTQYF; cdr3_nt: TGTGCCACCAGTGATTTGAGTGGGTGGGGGACAGATACGCAGTATTTT
v_call: TRBV5-4; j_call: TRBJ2-1; d_call: .; clone_size: .; cdr3_aa: CASSLQTGVKDNEQFF; cdr3_nt: TGTGCCAGCAGCTTACAGACGGGAGTTAAGGACAATGAGCAGTTCTTC
v_call: TRBV12-5; j_call: TRBJ1-6; d_call: TRBD1; clone_size: .; cdr3_aa: CASGLFRGSSYNSPLHF; cdr3_nt: TGTGCTAGTGGTTTGTTCAGGGGGAGCTCCTATAATTCACCCCTCCACTTT
v_call: TRBV5-1; j_call: TRBJ1-1; d_call: .; clone_size: .; cdr3_aa: CASKWDPLMNTEAFF; cdr3_nt: TGCGCCAGCAAGTGGGACCCGCTAATGAACACTGAAGCTTTCTTT
v_call: TRBV5-1; j_call: TRBJ2-3; d_call: .; clone_size: .; cdr3_aa: CASHPGGPRDTQYF; cdr3_nt: TGCGCCAGCCACCCCGGGGGGCCAAGAGATACGCAGTATTTT
v_call: TRBV27; j_call: TRBJ2-5; d_call: TRBD2; clone_size: .; cdr3_aa: CASSLLGTSGRDETQYF; cdr3_nt: TGTGCCAGCAGTTTATTGGGGACTAGCGGGAGGGACGAGACCCAGTACTTC
v_call: TRBV5-4; j_call: TRBJ2-5; d_call: .; clone_size: .; cdr3_aa: CASSSPPAEAQYF; cdr3_nt: TGTGCCAGCAGCTCACCACCGGCGGAGGCCCAGTACTTC
v_call: TRBV2; j_call: TRBJ2-1; d_call: TRBD2; clone_size: .; cdr3_aa: CASSGGTLGLAAFASEQFF; cdr3_nt: TGTGCCAGCAGTGGTGGGACATTGGGACTAGCGGCCTTTGCAAGTGAGCAGTTCTTC
v_call: TRBV9; j_call: TRBJ1-6; d_call: .; clone_size: .; cdr3_aa: CASSVDRRYNSPLHF; cdr3_nt: TGTGCCAGCAGCGTAGATCGACGGTATAATTCACCCCTCCACTTT
v_call: TRBV6-5; j_call: TRBJ1-1; d_call: .; clone_size: .; cdr3_aa: CASSSQGAHIYTEAFF; cdr3_nt: TGTGCCAGCAGTTCCCAGGGAGCGCATATTTACACTGAAGCTTTCTTT
v_call: TRBV5-1; j_call: TRBJ1-1; d_call: .; clone_size: once; cdr3_aa: CASSLVAGVNTEAFF; cdr3_nt: TGCGCCAGCAGCTTGGTAGCAGGGGTGAACACTGAAGCTTTCTTT
v_call: TRBV19; j_call: TRBJ1-1; d_call: .; clone_size: .; cdr3_aa: CASSIRVARTEAFF; cdr3_nt: TGTGCCAGTAGTATTCGTGTCGCTCGCACTGAAGCTTTCTTT